Each of the 8 T cell receptor beta chains below was sequenced from the same sample in a study of blood T cell repertoires in COVID-19. Clones were sequenced by immunoSEQ multiplex PCR, and TCRdb holds only the in-frame ones, with some missing. The sample contains about 220,000 clones, about 88% of which appear only once. Sequencing was performed on peripheral blood. Receptors were obtained from a man aged 50-60 years who had recovered from COVID-19.

The rearrangement links TRBV6-7 to TRBJ2-7, with D possibly being TRBD2 (5 bases). Being an ORF, TRBV6-7 has a function that is uncertain. Between the trimmed V and J ends, which lost 7 bases and 4 bases, there was a span of 23 bases. This CDR3 is built from 16 residues. For the CDR3, the DNA is TGTGCCAGCAAACCGCGTAAGGGAGTGAGGGAATACGAGCAGTACTTC. It codes for CASKPRKGVREYEQYF.

The chain employs TRBV7-9 and TRBJ1-1; 8 nucleotides agree with TRBD1. The CDR3 runs to 17 residues. The germline V gene has CDR1 SEHNR and CDR2 FQNEAQ (reference sequence). Trimming removed 1 base from V and 4 bases from J; junction bases left unmatched: 11. The CDR3 nucleotides read TGTGCCAGCAGCTTAGTAAGATCCCGGGACAGGCCCACTGAAGCTTTCTTT. Its protein product is CASSLVRSRDRPTEAFF.

The table lists this clone with many counts. The V gene is TRBV18, the J gene TRBJ2-7; 13 positions match TRBD2. Trimming removed 6 bases from V and 2 bases from J; junction bases left unmatched: 10. Per germline, CDR1 KGHSH and CDR2 LQKENI. The CDR3 extends over 17 amino acids. The CDR3 here is CASSQLPGLAGAYEQYF. The DNA for the CDR3 is TGTGCCAGCTCCCAACTACCCGGACTAGCGGGAGCCTACGAGCAGTACTTC.

This clone has only a few counts. This chain joins TRBV10-3 and TRBJ1-1; TRBD1 matches at 7 bases. Unmatched junction bases numbered 10, after V lost 6 bases and J lost 6 bases. Germline V CDR1 and CDR2: ENHRY, SYGVKD. This CDR3 region has 14 residues. DNA for the CDR3: TGTGCCATCAGATTCAGACAGGGCCAGTCTGAAGCTTTCTTT. This codes for CAIRFRQGQSEAFF.

This chain uses TRBV24-1 with TRBJ1-6; 10 positions agree with TRBD1. Germline V gene lookup returns CDR1 KGHDR and CDR2 SFDVKD. CDR3 size: 13 residues. With 7 bases clipped from V and 7 bases from J, the junction kept 0 bases outside the gene matches. CDR3 loop: CATRGQGNSPLHF. CDR3 coding DNA: TGTGCCACCAGGGGACAGGGGAATTCACCCCTCCACTTT.

This clone was recorded only once. Mismatch with germline at one junction end may stem from a read error. This chain uses TRBV6-5 with TRBJ2-7, with TRBD2 identical over 7 bases. The CDR3 is 12 residues long. From germline, CDR1 is MNHEY and CDR2 SVGAGI. CDR3 loop: CASSYSPGSGDF. CDR3 DNA sequence: TGTGCCAGCAGTTACTCCCCGGGAAGCGGGGACTTC.

This clone was recorded only once. V gene TRBV7-9 combines with J gene TRBJ2-1; possibly TRBD1 for D (5 bases). Germline CDR1 SEHNR, CDR2 FQNEAQ (reference sequence). V was clipped by 6 bases and J by 7 bases, with 10 bases between them. The CDR3 has 12 amino acids. This chain's CDR3 is CASSPGLNEQFF. In DNA, the CDR3 is TGTGCCAGCAGTCCAGGGTTGAATGAGCAGTTCTTC.

This clone was seen only a few times. The rearrangement uses TRBV6-5 and TRBJ1-6; TRBD1 matches 9 bases. Trimming cost V 10 bases and J 7 bases; bases outside gene matches: 8. Germline CDR1 MNHEY, CDR2 SVGAGI. The CDR3 extends over 14 amino acids. The CDR3 sequence is CATTGGGVNSPLHF. In DNA form, the CDR3 reads TGTGCCACCACAGGGGGCGGGGTGAATTCACCCCTCCACTTT.